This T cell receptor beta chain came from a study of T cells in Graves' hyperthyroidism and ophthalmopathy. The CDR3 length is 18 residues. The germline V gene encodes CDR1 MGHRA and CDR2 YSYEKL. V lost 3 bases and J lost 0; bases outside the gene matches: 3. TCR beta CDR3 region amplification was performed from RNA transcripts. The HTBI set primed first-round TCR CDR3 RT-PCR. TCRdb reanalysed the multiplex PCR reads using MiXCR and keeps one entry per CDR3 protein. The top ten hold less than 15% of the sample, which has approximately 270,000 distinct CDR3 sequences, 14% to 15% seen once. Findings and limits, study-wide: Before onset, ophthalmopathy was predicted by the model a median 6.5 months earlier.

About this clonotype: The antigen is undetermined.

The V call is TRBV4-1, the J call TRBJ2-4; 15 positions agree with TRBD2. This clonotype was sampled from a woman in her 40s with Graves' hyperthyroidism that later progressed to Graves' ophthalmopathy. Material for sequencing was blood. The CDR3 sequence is CASSHGLAGGLAKNIQYF. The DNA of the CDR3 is TGCGCCAGCAGCCACGGACTAGCGGGAGGGCTAGCCAAAAACATTCAGTACTTC.